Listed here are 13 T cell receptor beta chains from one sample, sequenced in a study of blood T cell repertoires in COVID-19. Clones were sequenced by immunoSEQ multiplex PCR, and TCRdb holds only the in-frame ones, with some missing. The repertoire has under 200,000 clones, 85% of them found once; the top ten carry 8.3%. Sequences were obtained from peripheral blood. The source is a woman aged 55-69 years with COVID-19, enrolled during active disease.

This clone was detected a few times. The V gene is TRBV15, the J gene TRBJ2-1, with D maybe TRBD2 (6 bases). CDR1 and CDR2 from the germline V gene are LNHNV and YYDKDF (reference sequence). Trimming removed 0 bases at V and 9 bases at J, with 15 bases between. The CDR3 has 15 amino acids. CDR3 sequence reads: CATSRDLTSSLEQFF. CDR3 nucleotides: TGTGCCACCAGCAGAGATCTGACTAGTTCCCTTGAGCAGTTCTTC.

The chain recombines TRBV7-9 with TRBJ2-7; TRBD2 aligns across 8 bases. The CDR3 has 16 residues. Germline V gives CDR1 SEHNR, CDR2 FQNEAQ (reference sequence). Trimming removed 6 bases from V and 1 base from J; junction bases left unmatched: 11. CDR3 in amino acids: CASSQGTGTRSYEQYF. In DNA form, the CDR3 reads TGTGCCAGCAGTCAGGGGACCGGGACTAGGTCCTACGAGCAGTACTTC.

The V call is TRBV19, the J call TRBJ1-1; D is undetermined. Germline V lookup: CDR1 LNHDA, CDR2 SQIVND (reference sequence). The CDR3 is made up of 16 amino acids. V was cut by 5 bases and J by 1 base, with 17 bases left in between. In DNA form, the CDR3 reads TGTGCCAGTAGTCTGAGAGGAGGCGTGGGGAACACTGAAGCTTTCTTT. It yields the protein CASSLRGGVGNTEAFF.

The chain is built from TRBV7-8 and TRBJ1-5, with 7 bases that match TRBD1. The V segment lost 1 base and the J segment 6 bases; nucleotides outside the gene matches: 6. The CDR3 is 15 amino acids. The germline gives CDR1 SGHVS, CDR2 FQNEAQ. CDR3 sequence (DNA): TGTGCCAGCAGCTTAGGACAGGGTAAAAGTCAGCCCCAGCATTTT. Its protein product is CASSLGQGKSQPQHF. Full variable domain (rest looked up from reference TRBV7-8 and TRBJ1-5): GAGVSQSPRYKVAKRGQDVALRCDPISGHVSLFWYQQALGQGPEFLTYFQNEAQLDKSGLPSDRFFAERPEGSVSTLKIQRTQQEDSAVYLCASSLGQGKSQPQHFGDGTRLSIL.

CDR3 residues: CASSKSRDKVSYEQYV. CDR3 sequence (DNA): TGTGCCAGCAGCAAAAGCCGGGATAAGGTCTCCTACGAGCAGTACGTC. The rearrangement joins TRBV21-1 to TRBJ2-7; TRBD2 is the table's D call, not checked against the DNA. TRBV21-1 is listed as a pseudogene. CDR3 size: 16 residues.

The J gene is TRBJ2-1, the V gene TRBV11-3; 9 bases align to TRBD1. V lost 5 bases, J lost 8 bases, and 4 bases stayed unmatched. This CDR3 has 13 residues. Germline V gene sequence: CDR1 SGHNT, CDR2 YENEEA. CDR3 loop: CASSGQGLDEQFF. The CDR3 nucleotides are TGTGCCAGCAGCGGACAGGGGTTGGATGAGCAGTTCTTC.

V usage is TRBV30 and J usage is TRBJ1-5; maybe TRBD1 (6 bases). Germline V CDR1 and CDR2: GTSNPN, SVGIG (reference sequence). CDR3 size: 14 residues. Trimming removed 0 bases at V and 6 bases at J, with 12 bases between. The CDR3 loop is CAWSVSGGPQPQHF. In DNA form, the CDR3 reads TGTGCCTGGAGTGTATCCGGGGGGCCTCAGCCCCAGCATTTT.

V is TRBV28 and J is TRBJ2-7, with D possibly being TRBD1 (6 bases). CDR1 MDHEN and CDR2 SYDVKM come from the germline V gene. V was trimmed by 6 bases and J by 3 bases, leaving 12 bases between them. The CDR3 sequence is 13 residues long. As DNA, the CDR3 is TGTGCCAGCAGCCCCGGACAGAACTACGAGCAGTACTTC. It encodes CASSPGQNYEQYF.

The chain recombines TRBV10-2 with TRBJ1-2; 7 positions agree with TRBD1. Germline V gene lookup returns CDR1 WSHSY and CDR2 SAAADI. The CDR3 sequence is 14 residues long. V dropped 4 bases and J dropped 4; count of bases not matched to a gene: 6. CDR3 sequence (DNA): TGCGCCAGCAGTGTCGAACAGGGGTTCTATGGCTACACCTTC. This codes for CASSVEQGFYGYTF.

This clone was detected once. CDR3 in amino acids: CASSLGTGVHEQYF. CDR3 sequence (DNA): TGTGCCAGCAGCTTAGGGACAGGGGTCCACGAGCAGTACTTC. The chain has TRBV11-2 and TRBJ2-7, with 9 bases matching TRBD1. There are 14 residues in the CDR3. The germline V gene encodes CDR1 SGHAT and CDR2 FQNNGV. After removal of 1 base from V and 5 bases from J, the junction contained 3 bases not matched to a gene.

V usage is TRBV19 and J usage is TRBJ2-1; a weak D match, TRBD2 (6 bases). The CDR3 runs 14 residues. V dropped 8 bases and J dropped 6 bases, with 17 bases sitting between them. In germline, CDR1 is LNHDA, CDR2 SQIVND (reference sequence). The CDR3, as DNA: TGTGCCAGTCGGATCCGGGACTCCGTCAATGAGCAGTTCTTC. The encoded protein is CASRIRDSVNEQFF.

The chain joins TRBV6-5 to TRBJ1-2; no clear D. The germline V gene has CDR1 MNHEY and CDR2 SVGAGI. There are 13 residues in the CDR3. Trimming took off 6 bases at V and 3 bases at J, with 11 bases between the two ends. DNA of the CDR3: TGTGCCAGCAGATTCAGACGGGACTATGGCTACACCTTC. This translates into CASRFRRDYGYTF.

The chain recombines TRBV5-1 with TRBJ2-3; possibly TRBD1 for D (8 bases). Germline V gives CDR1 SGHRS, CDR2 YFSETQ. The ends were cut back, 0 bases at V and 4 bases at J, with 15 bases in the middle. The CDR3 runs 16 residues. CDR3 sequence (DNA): TGCGCCAGCAGCTTGGGTAGAGCGGGACAGGCAGATACGCAGTATTTT. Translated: CASSLGRAGQADTQYF.